Listed here is a single T cell receptor (beta chain). The data are from a study of blood T cell repertoires in COVID-19. The overall study: Acute and convalescent COVID-19 samples came from the United States, Italy and Spain. Nucleic acid was either cDNA or gDNA, and it came from T cells, B-cell-depleted T cells, or PBMCs.

Seattle researchers signed up patients amid active infection and tracked them longitudinally. In the authors' workflow: Cell counts per sample came from amplifying reference gene primers. Sequencing used immunoSEQ multiplex PCR; TCRdb keeps in-frame clones, though not all of them. D and trimming were read from the DNA, whereas the V and J calls and clone size are those reported in that table. Here the sample spans more than 95,000 clones, about 85% being singletons. The length of the CDR3 is 15 residues. V shed 3 bases and J 3 bases; nucleotides not matched to a gene: 7. Germline V gene data show CDR1 as LNHDA and CDR2 as SQIVND (reference sequence).

The V gene is TRBV19, the J gene TRBJ2-5; 7 bases line up with TRBD2. The sample was peripheral blood. This clonotype was sampled from a woman older than 75 with COVID-19, enrolled during active disease. For the CDR3, the DNA is TGTGCCAGTAGTATGGGGGGAGGGCAGAAAGAGACCCAGTACTTC. Its protein product is CASSMGGGQKETQYF.